A single sample gave rise to the 5 T cell receptor beta chains below, sequenced in a study of blood T cells in healthy people across ages. A second about 6 to 12 cycle PCR used barcoded and J-beta primers. TCRdb analysed the 5' RACE reads with MiXCR anew, one entry per CDR3 protein. The sample shows roughly 1.5 million distinct CDR3 sequences, under 55% of them seen only once. The sequencing input was blood. The receptors shown here come from a woman aged 18-35 years in good health.

V is TRBV2 and J is TRBJ1-5, with D possibly TRBD1 on 5 matching bases. The CDR3 consists of 13 residues. Trimming removed 7 bases at V and 7 bases at J, with 14 bases between. The germline V gene has CDR1 SNHLY and CDR2 FYNNEI. The chain's CDR3 is CASKRGRGQPQHF. The CDR3 DNA reads as TGTGCCAGCAAAAGGGGACGGGGACAGCCCCAGCATTTT.

Only a few counts were recorded for this clonotype. The V gene is TRBV28, the J gene TRBJ2-1; perhaps TRBD1 as D (5 bases). The ends were cut back, 3 bases at V and 3 bases at J, with 30 bases in the middle. The germline CDR1 and CDR2 sequences are MDHEN and SYDVKM. The CDR3 is 21 amino acids. The CDR3 is CASSFAQGTGTIADNYNEQFF. In nucleotides, the CDR3 is TGTGCCAGCAGTTTTGCCCAGGGCACCGGAACAATCGCCGATAACTACAATGAGCAGTTCTTC.

The chain uses TRBV25-1 and TRBJ2-7; D remains unclear. Germline V gene data show CDR1 as MGHDK and CDR2 as SYGVNS. The CDR3 loop spans 13 amino acids. The V end lost 5 bases, the J end lost 5 bases, and 13 bases lay between the germline ends. The CDR3 coding sequence is TGTGCCAGCAGTATCCAGAGTACTAACGAGCAGTACTTC. This translates into CASSIQSTNEQYF.

The gene calls are TRBV12-5 and TRBJ2-3, with D unresolved. This CDR3 has 14 residues. Germline lookup yields CDR1 LGHNT and CDR2 FRNRAP. The V gene lost 2 bases and the J gene lost 0 bases, with 6 bases spanning the gap. CDR3 sequence: CASGLHTSTDTQYF. CDR3 bases: TGTGCTAGTGGTTTGCACACTAGCACAGATACGCAGTATTTT.

V and J are TRBV4-1 and TRBJ2-1, with TRBD2 matching 13 bases. The V gene's germline CDR1 is MGHRA and CDR2 YSYEKL. The CDR3 is made up of 16 amino acids. Trimming removed 0 bases from V and 6 bases from J; junction bases left unmatched: 2. CDR3 sequence (DNA): TGCGCCAGCAGCCAAGATACTAGCGGGGGGGGCAATGAGCAGTTCTTC. Protein product: CASSQDTSGGGNEQFF.